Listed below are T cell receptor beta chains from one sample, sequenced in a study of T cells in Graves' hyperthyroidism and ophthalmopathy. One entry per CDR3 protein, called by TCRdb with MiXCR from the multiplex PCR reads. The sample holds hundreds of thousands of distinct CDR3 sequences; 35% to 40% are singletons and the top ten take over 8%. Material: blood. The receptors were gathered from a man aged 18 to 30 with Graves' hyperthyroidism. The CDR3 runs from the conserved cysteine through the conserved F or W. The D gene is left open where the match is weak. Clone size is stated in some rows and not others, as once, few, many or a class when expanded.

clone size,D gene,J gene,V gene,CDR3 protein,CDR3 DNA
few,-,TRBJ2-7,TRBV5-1,CASSGEIPPYEQYF,TGCGCCAGCAGCGGGGAAATCCCTCCCTACGAGCAGTACTTC
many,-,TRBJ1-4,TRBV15,CATSKPPPLVNEVFF,TGTGCCACCAGCAAGCCCCCCCCGTTGGTGAATGAGGTGTTTTTT
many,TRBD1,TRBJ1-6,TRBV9,CASSVVGGPAPLHF,TGTGCCAGCAGCGTAGTAGGGGGCCCGGCACCCCTCCACTTT
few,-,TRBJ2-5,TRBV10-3,CAISQSGETQYF,TGTGCCATCAGTCAGTCGGGAGAGACCCAGTACTTC
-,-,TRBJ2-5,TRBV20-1,CSASAPERIQETQYF,TGCAGTGCTAGCGCCCCTGAGAGGATACAAGAGACCCAGTACTTC
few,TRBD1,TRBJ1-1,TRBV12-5,CASGGDRASEAFF,TGTGCTAGTGGTGGGGACAGGGCATCTGAAGCTTTCTTT
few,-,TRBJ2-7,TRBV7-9,CASSLELAPYEQYF,TGTGCCAGCAGCTTGGAGCTAGCTCCCTACGAGCAGTACTTC
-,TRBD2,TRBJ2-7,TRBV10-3,CAISEPGLATYEQYF,TGTGCCATCAGTGAACCGGGACTAGCCACCTACGAGCAGTACTTC
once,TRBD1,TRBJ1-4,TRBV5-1,CASSPGQGKGEKLFF,TGCGCCAGCAGCCCGGGACAGGGGAAAGGTGAAAAACTGTTTTTT
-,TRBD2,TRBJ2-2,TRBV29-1,CSVAWTSEETGELFF,TGCAGCGTTGCCTGGACTAGCGAAGAAACCGGGGAGCTGTTTTTT
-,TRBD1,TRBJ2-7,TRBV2,CASRGLDRVYEQYF,TGTGCCAGCAGGGGGTTGGACAGGGTGTACGAGCAGTACTTC
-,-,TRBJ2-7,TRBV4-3,CASSQVLVRGEQYF,TGCGCCAGCAGCCAAGTACTGGTGCGTGGCGAGCAGTACTTC
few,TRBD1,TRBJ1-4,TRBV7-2,CASSRRGLEHEKLFF,TGTGCCAGCAGCCGCAGGGGGTTGGAACATGAAAAACTGTTTTTT
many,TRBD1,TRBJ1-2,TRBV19,CASSPRDRRSYGYTF,TGTGCCAGTAGCCCCCGGGACAGGCGATCCTATGGCTACACCTTC
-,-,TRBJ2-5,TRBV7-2,CASSLELGSRGSQYF,TGTGCCAGCAGCTTAGAACTCGGGAGCAGGGGATCCCAGTACTTC
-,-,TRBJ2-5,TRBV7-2,CASSLGDFHPPLETQYF,TGTGCCAGCAGCTTAGGGGACTTCCACCCCCCCTTAGAGACCCAGTACTTC
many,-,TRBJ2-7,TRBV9,CASSVTPSNYEQYF,TGTGCCAGCAGCGTGACACCGAGTAACTACGAGCAGTACTTC
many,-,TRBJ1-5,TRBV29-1,CSVEGGNNQPQHF,TGCAGCGTCGAGGGGGGGAACAATCAGCCCCAGCATTTT
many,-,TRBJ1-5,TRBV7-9,CASSARTENQPQHF,TGTGCCAGCAGCGCACGGACGGAAAATCAGCCCCAGCATTTT
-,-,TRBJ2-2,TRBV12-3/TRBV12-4,CASSSAGTLINVNTGELFF,TGTGCCAGCAGCTCCGCCGGGACTCTGATTAATGTGAACACCGGGGAGCTGTTTTTT
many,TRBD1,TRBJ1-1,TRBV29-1,CSVETGRNTEAFF,TGCAGCGTTGAGACAGGGAGAAACACTGAAGCTTTCTTT
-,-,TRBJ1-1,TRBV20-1,CSAQRGAFVSNTEAFF,TGCAGTGCCCAACGGGGGGCTTTTGTTTCGAACACTGAAGCTTTCTTT
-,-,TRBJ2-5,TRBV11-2,CASSTVRGGPQETQYF,TGTGCCAGCAGCACAGTTAGGGGGGGGCCCCAAGAGACCCAGTACTTC
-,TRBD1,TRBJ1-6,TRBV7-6,CASSLVGPGQGNSPLHF,TGTGCCAGCAGCTTAGTTGGACCGGGACAGGGGAATTCACCCCTCCACTTT